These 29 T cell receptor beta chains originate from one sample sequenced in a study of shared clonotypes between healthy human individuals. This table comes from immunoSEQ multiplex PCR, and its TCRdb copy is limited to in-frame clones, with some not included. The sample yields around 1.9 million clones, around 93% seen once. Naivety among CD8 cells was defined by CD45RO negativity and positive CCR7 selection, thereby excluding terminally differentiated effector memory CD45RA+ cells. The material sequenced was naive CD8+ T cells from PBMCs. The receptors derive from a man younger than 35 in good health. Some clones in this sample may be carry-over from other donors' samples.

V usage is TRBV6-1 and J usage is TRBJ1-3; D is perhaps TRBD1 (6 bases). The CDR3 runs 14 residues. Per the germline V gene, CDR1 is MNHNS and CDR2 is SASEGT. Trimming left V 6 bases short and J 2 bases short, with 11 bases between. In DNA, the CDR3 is TGTGCCAGCAGCGGAGGGGGGACTGGAAACACCATATATTTT. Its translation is CASSGGGTGNTIYF.

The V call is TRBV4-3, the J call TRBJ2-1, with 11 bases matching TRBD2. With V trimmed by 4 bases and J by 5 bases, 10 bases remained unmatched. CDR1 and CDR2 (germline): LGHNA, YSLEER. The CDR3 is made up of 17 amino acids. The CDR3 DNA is TGCGCCAGCAGCCCCGGTGTAGCGGGAGGGCTAGACAATGAGCAGTTCTTC. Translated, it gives CASSPGVAGGLDNEQFF.

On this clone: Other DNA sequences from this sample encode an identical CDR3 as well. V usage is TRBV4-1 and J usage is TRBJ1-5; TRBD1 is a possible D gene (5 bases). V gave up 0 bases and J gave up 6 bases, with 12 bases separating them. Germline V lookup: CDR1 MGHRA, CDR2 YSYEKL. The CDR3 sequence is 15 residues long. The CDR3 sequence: CASSQDRGGGQPQHF. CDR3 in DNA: TGCGCCAGCAGCCAAGATCGGGGTGGGGGTCAGCCCCAGCATTTT.

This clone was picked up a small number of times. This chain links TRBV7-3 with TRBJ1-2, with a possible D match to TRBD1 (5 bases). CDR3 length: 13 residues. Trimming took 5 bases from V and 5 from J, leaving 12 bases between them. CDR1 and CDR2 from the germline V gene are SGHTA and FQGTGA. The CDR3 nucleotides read TGTGCCAGCAGCCCCGGGACGCATTATGGCTACACCTTC. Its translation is CASSPGTHYGYTF.

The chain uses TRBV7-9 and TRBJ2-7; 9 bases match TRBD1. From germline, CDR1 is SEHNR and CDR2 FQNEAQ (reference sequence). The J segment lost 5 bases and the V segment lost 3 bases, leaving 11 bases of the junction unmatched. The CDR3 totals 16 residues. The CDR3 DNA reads TGTGCCAGCAGCTTGGAGGACAGGGGCCTCTTTCACGAGCAGTACTTC. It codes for CASSLEDRGLFHEQYF.

The CDR3 reads CASSQVVGGRNNEQFF. For the CDR3, the DNA is TGCGCCAGCAGCCAAGTGGTGGGAGGGCGAAACAATGAGCAGTTCTTC. This chain joins TRBV4-3 and TRBJ2-1, with 7 bases identical to TRBD2. V dropped 1 base and J dropped 5; count of bases not matched to a gene: 8. The germline V gene encodes CDR1 LGHNA and CDR2 YSLEER. CDR3 length: 16 residues.

The CDR3 loop reads CASTFSGHTQYF. CDR3 nucleotide sequence: TGTGCCAGCACCTTTTCCGGCCATACGCAGTATTTT. The rearrangement uses TRBV4-2 and TRBJ2-3, with D hard to call. Germline assignment: CDR1 LGHNA and CDR2 YNFKEQ. This CDR3 is built from 12 residues. V gave up 7 bases and J gave up 7 bases, with 12 bases separating them.

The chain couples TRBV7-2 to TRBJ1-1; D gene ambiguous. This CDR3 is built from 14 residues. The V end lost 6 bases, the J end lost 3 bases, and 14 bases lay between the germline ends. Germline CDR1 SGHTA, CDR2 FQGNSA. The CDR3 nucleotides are TGTGCCAGCAGTTGGACCCGGTGGGACACTGAAGCTTTCTTT. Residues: CASSWTRWDTEAFF.

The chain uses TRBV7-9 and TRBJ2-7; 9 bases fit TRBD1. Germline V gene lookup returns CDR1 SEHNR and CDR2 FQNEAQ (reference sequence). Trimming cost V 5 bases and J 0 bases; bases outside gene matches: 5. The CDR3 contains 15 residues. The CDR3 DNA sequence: TGTGCCAGCAGCCCTGGGACAGGGAGCTCCTACGAGCAGTACTTC. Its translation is CASSPGTGSSYEQYF.

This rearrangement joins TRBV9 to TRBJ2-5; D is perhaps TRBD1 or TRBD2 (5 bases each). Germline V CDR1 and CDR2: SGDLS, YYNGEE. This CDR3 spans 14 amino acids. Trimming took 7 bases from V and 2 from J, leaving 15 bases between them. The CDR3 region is CASGDGVVQETQYF. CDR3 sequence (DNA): TGTGCCAGCGGGGACGGCGTCGTACAAGAGACCCAGTACTTC.

Here the CDR3 reads CASSPGIRDYEQYF. CDR3 nucleotide sequence: TGTGCCAGCAGCCCAGGGATCAGAGACTACGAGCAGTACTTC. The J gene is TRBJ2-7, the V gene TRBV9; D may be TRBD1 (5 bases). This CDR3 has 14 amino acids. V dropped 4 bases and J dropped 3 bases, with 14 bases sitting between them. CDR1 is SGDLS and CDR2 is YYNGEE in the germline V gene.

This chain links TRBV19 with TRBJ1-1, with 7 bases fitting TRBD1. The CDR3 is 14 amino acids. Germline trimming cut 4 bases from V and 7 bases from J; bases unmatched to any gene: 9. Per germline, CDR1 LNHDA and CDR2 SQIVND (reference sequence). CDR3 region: CASSNNRGRIEAFF. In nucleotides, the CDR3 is TGTGCCAGTAGTAACAACAGGGGTCGCATTGAAGCTTTCTTT.

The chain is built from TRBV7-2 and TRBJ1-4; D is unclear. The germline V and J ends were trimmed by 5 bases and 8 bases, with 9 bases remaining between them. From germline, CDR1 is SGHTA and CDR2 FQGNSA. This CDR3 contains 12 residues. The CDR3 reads CASSLRREKLFF. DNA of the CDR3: TGTGCCAGCAGCCTAAGGCGGGAAAAACTGTTTTTT. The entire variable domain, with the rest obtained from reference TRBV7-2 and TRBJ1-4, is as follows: GAGVSQSPSNKVTEKGKDVELRCDPISGHTALYWYRQSLGQGLEFLIYFQGNSAPDKSGLPSDRFSAERTGGSVSTLTIQRTQQEDSAVYLCASSLRREKLFFGSGTQLSVL.

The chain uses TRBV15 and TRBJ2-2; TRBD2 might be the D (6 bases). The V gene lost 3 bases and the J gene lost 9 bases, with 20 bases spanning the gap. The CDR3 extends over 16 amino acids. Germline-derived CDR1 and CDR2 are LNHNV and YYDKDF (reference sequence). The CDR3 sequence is CATSSDREYPKRELFF. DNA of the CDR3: TGTGCCACCAGCAGTGACCGGGAGTATCCCAAGAGGGAGCTGTTTTTT.

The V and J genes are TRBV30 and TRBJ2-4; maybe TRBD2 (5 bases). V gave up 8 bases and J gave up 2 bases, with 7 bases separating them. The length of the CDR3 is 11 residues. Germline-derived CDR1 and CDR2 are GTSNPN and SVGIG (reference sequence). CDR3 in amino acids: CARGSKNIQYF. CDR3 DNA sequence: TGTGCCCGGGGATCCAAAAACATTCAGTACTTC. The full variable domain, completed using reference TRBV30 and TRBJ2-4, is SQTIHQWPATLVQPVGSPLSLECTVEGTSNPNLYWYRQAAGRGLQLLFYSVGIGQISSEVPQNLSASRPQDRQFILSSKKLLLSDSGFYLCARGSKNIQYFGAGTRLSVL.

CDR3 nucleotide sequence: TGCAGCGTGAACCAGGGGGCGCCCGACACTGAAGCTTTCTTT. Translating gives CSVNQGAPDTEAFF. The chain uses TRBV29-1 and TRBJ1-1; 8 positions agree with TRBD1. The germline CDR1 and CDR2 sequences are SQVTM and ANQGSEA. The CDR3 runs 14 residues. The J segment lost 3 bases and the V segment lost 6 bases, leaving 9 bases of the junction unmatched. Supplemented by reference TRBV29-1 and TRBJ1-1, the full variable domain reads SAVISQKPSRDICQRGTSLTIQCQVDSQVTMMFWYRQQPGQSLTLIATANQGSEATYESGFVIDKFPISRPNLTFSTLTVSNMSPEDSSIYLCSVNQGAPDTEAFFGQGTRLTVV.

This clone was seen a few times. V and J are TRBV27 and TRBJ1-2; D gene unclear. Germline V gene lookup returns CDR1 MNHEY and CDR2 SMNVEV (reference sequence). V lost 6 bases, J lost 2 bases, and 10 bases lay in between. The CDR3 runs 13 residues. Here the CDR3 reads CASRALANYGYTF. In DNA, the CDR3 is TGTGCCAGCAGGGCGCTGGCAAACTATGGCTACACCTTC.

The CDR3 sequence is CASSPSVATNEKLFF. CDR3 nucleotides: TGTGCCAGCAGCCCCTCCGTCGCAACTAATGAAAAACTGTTTTTT. V usage is TRBV7-7 and J usage is TRBJ1-4; D is ambiguous. The V gene's germline CDR1 is SSHAT and CDR2 FNYEAQ (reference sequence). The CDR3 runs 15 residues. V was pared by 5 bases and J by 0 bases, with 10 bases between.

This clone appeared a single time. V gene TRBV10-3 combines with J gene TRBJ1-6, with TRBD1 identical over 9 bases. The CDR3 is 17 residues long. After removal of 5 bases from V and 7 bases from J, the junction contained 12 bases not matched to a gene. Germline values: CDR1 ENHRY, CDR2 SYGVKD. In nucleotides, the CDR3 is TGTGCCATCAGTCCGCGGGACAGGGTATTGGAGAATTCACCCCTCCACTTT. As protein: CAISPRDRVLENSPLHF.

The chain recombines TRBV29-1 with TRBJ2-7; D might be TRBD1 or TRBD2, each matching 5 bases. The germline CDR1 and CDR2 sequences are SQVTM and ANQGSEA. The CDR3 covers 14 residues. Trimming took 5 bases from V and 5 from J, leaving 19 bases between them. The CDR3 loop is CSVRVWGKANEQYF. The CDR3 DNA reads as TGCAGCGTTCGGGTATGGGGGAAAGCCAACGAGCAGTACTTC.

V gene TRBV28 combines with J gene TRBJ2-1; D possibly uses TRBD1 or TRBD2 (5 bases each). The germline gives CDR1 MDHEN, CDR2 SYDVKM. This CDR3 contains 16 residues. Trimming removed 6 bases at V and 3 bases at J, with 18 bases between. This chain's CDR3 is CASRSPIGTGYNEQFF. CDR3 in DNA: TGTGCCAGCAGGTCCCCAATCGGGACCGGCTACAATGAGCAGTTCTTC.

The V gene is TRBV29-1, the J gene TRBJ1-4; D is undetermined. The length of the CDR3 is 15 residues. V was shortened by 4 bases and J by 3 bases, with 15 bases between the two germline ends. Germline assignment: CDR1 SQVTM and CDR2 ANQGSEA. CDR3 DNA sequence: TGCAGCGTTGGGGGTGGTGGGGAAGCTAATGAAAAACTGTTTTTT. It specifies CSVGGGGEANEKLFF.

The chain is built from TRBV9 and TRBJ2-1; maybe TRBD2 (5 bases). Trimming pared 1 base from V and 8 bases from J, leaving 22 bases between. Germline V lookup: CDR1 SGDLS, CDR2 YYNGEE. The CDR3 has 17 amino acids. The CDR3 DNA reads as TGTGCCAGCAGCGTAAATTCTAGGACTCCCCCCGCGGATGAGCAGTTCTTC. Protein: CASSVNSRTPPADEQFF.

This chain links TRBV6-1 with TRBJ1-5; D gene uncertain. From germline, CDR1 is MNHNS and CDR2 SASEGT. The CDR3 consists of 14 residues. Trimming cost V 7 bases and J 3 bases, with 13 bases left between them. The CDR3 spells CASNVRRNNQPQHF. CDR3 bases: TGTGCCAGCAATGTCCGACGCAACAATCAGCCCCAGCATTTT.

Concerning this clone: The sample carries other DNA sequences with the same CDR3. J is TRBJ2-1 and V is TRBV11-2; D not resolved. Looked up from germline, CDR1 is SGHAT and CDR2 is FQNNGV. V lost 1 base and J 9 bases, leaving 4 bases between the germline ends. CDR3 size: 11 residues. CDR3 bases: TGTGCCAGCAGCTTAGGCACTGAGCAGTTCTTC. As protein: CASSLGTEQFF.

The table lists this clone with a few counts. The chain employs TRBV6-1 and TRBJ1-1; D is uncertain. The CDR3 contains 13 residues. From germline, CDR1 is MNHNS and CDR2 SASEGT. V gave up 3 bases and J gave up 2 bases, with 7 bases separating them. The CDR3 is CASSDQFNTEAFF. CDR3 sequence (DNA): TGTGCCAGCAGTGACCAGTTTAACACTGAAGCTTTCTTT.

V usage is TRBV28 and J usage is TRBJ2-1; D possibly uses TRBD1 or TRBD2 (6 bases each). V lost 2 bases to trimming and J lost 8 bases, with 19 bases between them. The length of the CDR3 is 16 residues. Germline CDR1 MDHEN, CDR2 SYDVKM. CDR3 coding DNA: TGTGCCAGCAGTTTACTCCCAGCGGAGGGGGAGGATGAGCAGTTCTTC. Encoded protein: CASSLLPAEGEDEQFF.

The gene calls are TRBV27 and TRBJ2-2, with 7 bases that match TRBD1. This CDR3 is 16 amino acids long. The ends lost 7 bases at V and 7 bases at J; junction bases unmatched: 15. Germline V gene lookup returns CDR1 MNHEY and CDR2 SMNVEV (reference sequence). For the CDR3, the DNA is TGTGCCAGCAATTCGCTGTCGACAGGGCTCAACGGGGAGCTGTTTTTT. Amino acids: CASNSLSTGLNGELFF.

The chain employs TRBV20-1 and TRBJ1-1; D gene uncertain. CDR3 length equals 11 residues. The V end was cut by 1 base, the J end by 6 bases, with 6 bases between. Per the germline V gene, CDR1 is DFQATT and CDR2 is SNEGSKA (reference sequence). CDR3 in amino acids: CSARASPEAFF. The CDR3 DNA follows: TGCAGTGCTAGAGCGAGCCCTGAAGCTTTCTTT.